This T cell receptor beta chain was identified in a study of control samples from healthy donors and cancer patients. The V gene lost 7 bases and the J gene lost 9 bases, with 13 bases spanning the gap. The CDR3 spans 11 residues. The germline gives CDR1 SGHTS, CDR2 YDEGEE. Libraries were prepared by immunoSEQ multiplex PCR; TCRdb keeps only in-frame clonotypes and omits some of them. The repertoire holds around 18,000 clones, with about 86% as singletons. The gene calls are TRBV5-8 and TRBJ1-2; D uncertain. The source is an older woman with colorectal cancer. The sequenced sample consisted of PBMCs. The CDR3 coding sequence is TGTGCCAGCCCTACGGTTTTCCGCTACACCTTC. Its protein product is CASPTVFRYTF. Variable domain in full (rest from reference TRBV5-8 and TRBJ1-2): EAGVTQSPTHLIKTRGQQATLRCSPISGHTSVYWYQQALGLGLQFLLWYDEGEERNRGNFPPRFSGRQFPNYSSELNVNALELEDSALYLCASPTVFRYTFGSGTRLTVV.